Listed here is a single TCR beta chain. Generated by immunoSEQ multiplex PCR, the TCRdb table keeps only in-frame clones and is missing some. The sample records some 290,000 clones, approximately 80% being singletons. The sample is drawn from a study of blood T cell repertoires in COVID-19. As for the study in general: PBMCs, B-cell-depleted T cells, or T cells were the source of the cDNA or gDNA that made up the material.

Germline V lookup: CDR1 KGHSH, CDR2 LQKENI. Trimming cost V 4 bases and J 2 bases, with 14 bases left between them. The CDR3 extends over 15 amino acids. This chain uses TRBV18 with TRBJ1-2; D call uncertain. The sample consisted of peripheral blood. This clonotype was obtained from an older woman with active or convalescent COVID-19. The CDR3 DNA sequence: TGTGCCAGCTCACTAGGTCTACAGCAAAACTATGGCTACACCTTC. Protein: CASSLGLQQNYGYTF. Variable domain in full (rest from reference TRBV18 and TRBJ1-2): NAGVMQNPRHLVRRRGQEARLRCSPMKGHSHVYWYRQLPEEGLKFMVYLQKENIIDESGMPKERFSAEFPKEGPSILRIQQVVRGDSAAYFCASSLGLQQNYGYTFGSGTRLTVV.